This record concerns one T cell receptor (beta chain) sequence. What it recognizes is unknown. Researchers prepared the TCRbeta library using unique molecular identifiers, the study reports. Each CDR3 protein is one row after TCRdb ran MiXCR on the PCR reads. The table shows hundreds of thousands of distinct CDR3 sequences, with around 15% occurring only once. The sample originates from a study of T-cell reconstitution after alpha-beta-depleted transplantation in children. General study points: Reported findings indicate that, about two months after transplant, alpha-beta T cells came from several hundred expanded clones, which were derived from non-depleted graft cells. After one year, T-cell counts and TCRbeta diversity mostly came from new T cells.

The CDR3 runs to 15 residues. Germline CDR1 and CDR2: LGHDT and YNNKEL (reference sequence). V dropped 0 bases and J dropped 4 bases, with 12 bases sitting between them. The chain is built from TRBV3-1 and TRBJ2-5; D uncertain. The sequences come from PBMCs, mostly from graft donor cells, collected 360 days after TCRalphabeta/CD19-depleted stem cell transplant. The clonotype originates from a boy under three years old who had a stem cell transplant for Wiskott-Aldrich syndrome, so the T cells may come from the graft donor. This CDR3 reads CASSQEVPRPETQYF. DNA for the CDR3: TGTGCCAGCAGCCAAGAAGTACCCCGGCCAGAGACCCAGTACTTC.